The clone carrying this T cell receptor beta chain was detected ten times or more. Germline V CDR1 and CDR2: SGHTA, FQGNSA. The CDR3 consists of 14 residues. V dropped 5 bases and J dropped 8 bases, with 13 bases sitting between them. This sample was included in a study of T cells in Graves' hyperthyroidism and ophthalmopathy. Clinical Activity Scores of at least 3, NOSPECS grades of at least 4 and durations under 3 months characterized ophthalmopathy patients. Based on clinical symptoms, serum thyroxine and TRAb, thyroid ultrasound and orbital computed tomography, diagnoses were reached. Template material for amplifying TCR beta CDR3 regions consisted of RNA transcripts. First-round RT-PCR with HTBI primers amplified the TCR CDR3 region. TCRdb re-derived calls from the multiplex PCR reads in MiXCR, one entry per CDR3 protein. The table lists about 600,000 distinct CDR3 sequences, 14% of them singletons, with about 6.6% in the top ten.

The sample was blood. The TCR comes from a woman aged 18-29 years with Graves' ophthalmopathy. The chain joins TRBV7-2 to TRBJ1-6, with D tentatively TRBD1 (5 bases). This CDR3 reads CASSPRGLYSPLHF. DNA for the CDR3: TGTGCCAGCAGCCCGAGGGGACTTTATTCACCCCTCCACTTT. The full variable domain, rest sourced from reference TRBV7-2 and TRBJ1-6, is GAGVSQSPSNKVTEKGKDVELRCDPISGHTALYWYRQSLGQGLEFLIYFQGNSAPDKSGLPSDRFSAERTGGSVSTLTIQRTQQEDSAVYLCASSPRGLYSPLHFGNGTRLTVT.